This TCR beta chain comes out of a study of Graves' ophthalmopathy and Graves' hyperthyroidism. Ophthalmopathy was moderately-to-severely active, CAS at least 3, NOSPECS at least 4, lasting under 3 months. An approximately 10 ml volume of fresh peripheral blood provided the PBMCs. The CDR3 is 14 amino acids. The V end was cut by 0 bases, the J end by 7 bases, with 13 bases between. Germline V gives CDR1 SGHDN, CDR2 FVKESK. As the template, RNA transcripts were used to amplify TCR beta CDR3 regions. After a first-round RT-PCR with HTBI primers, a second-round multiplex PCR was run. TCRdb reprocessed the multiplex PCR reads with MiXCR, giving one entry per CDR3 protein. The repertoire holds approximately 210,000 distinct CDR3 sequences, with roughly 29% as singletons. There are many counts of this clonotype. Its antigen remains unknown. Study findings and constraints: From stable hyperthyroidism, ophthalmopathy was separated by a 13-signature model with 85% to 90% sensitivity and 75% to 82% specificity.

The V gene is TRBV14, the J gene TRBJ2-7; D remains ambiguous. Input material: peripheral blood. The sequence derives from a man aged 50 to 59 with Graves' ophthalmopathy. The CDR3 loop reads CASSQDISLGEQYF. The CDR3 coding sequence is TGTGCCAGCAGCCAAGATATCAGCCTCGGGGAGCAGTACTTC.